Presented here are 5 T cell receptor beta chains from one specimen sequenced in a study of blood T cell repertoires in COVID-19. Method: immunoSEQ multiplex PCR; TCRdb's copy keeps in-frame clones and lacks some. The table shows about 60,000 clones, with over 75% occurring only once. Sequencing used peripheral blood. Receptor source: a human donor in a cohort sampled during active COVID-19.

This clone has only one observation. The chain links TRBV5-8 to TRBJ2-7; 8 nucleotides align to TRBD1. There are 15 residues in the CDR3. Looked up from germline, CDR1 is SGHTS and CDR2 is YDEGEE. J lost 2 bases, V lost 4 bases, and 8 bases had no gene match. CDR3: CASSLPGQEAYEQYF. The CDR3 DNA sequence: TGTGCCAGCAGCCTACCGGGACAGGAGGCCTACGAGCAGTACTTC.

The chain carries TRBV7-9 and TRBJ2-1; 9 bases are a match to TRBD1. The germline V gene encodes CDR1 SEHNR and CDR2 FQNEAQ (reference sequence). The CDR3 spans 13 residues. The ends lost 8 bases at V and 6 bases at J; junction bases unmatched: 5. Written as DNA, the CDR3 is TGTGCCAGCGGGTGGGACAGGGTCAATGAGCAGTTCTTC. It encodes CASGWDRVNEQFF.

The V call is TRBV27, the J call TRBJ1-2; 9 nucleotides align to TRBD1. This CDR3 contains 14 residues. The germline V gene encodes CDR1 MNHEY and CDR2 SMNVEV (reference sequence). V shed 6 bases, J shed 7 bases, and the junction held 9 bases outside the gene matches. CDR3 in DNA: TGTGCCAGCAGGCGACCGGGACAGGGCTCTGGCTACACCTTC. It is translated as CASRRPGQGSGYTF.

This clone has a single count. This chain connects TRBV5-1 to TRBJ1-4; no definite D call. V gave up 4 bases and J gave up 1 base, with 14 bases separating them. Per the germline V gene, CDR1 is SGHRS and CDR2 is YFSETQ. The CDR3 is 16 amino acids. The CDR3 region is CASSGEPGGTNEKLFF. The CDR3 DNA reads TGCGCCAGCAGCGGCGAACCAGGTGGAACTAATGAAAAACTGTTTTTT.

The rearrangement joins TRBV30 to TRBJ1-2; a possible D gene is TRBD1 (5 bases). CDR1 is GTSNPN and CDR2 is SVGIG in the germline V gene (reference sequence). Trimming took off 4 bases at V and 6 bases at J, with 15 bases between the two ends. The CDR3 extends over 13 amino acids. The CDR3 region is CAWTPGGRNGYTF. The CDR3 nucleotides are TGTGCCTGGACCCCGGGGGGGAGGAATGGCTACACCTTC.